These 10 T cell receptor beta chains were all obtained from the same sample, sequenced in a study of blood T cell repertoires in COVID-19. TCRdb keeps only in-frame clones here, not all; method: immunoSEQ multiplex PCR. The table lists 45,000 or so clones, more than 65% of them singletons, with less than 5% in the top ten. What was sequenced was peripheral blood. The receptors originated from a woman aged 70-85 years with acute or convalescent COVID-19.

The rearrangement joins TRBV27 to TRBJ2-1; 7 nucleotides match TRBD2. This CDR3 region has 17 residues. V was clipped by 2 bases and J by 3 bases; unmatched bases: 10. CDR1 is MNHEY, CDR2 SMNVEV, per germline (reference sequence). The CDR3 spells CASSLRGSGLFYNEQFF. CDR3 DNA: TGTGCCAGCAGTTTAAGGGGTAGCGGGCTCTTCTACAATGAGCAGTTCTTC.

This chain connects TRBV7-9 to TRBJ2-2; 9 bases are shared with TRBD2. The CDR3 runs 15 residues. Germline V gene sequence: CDR1 SEHNR, CDR2 FQNEAQ (reference sequence). V shed 4 bases and J 6 bases; nucleotides not matched to a gene: 6. CDR3 coding DNA: TGTGCCAGCAGCTCAGCGGGAGGATGGCCCGGGGAGCTGTTTTTT. Amino acid sequence: CASSSAGGWPGELFF. Using reference TRBV7-9 and TRBJ2-2 for the parts outside the CDR3, the full variable domain is DTGVSQNPRHKITKRGQNVTFRCDPISEHNRLYWYRQTLGQGPEFLTYFQNEAQLEKSRLLSDRFSAERPKGSFSTLEIQRTEQGDSAMYLCASSSAGGWPGELFFGEGSRLTVL.

This chain uses TRBV7-2 with TRBJ2-2; D perhaps matches TRBD2 (6 bases). Germline V gives CDR1 SGHTA, CDR2 FQGNSA. CDR3 size: 16 residues. Trimming took 1 base from V and 2 from J, leaving 11 bases between them. Written as DNA, the CDR3 is TGTGCCAGCAGCTTAGGGCGGGGTGTTAACACCGGGGAGCTGTTTTTT. Translating gives CASSLGRGVNTGELFF.

V is TRBV14 and J is TRBJ1-2; 7 bases map to TRBD1. Germline values: CDR1 SGHDN, CDR2 FVKESK. Trimming removed 0 bases from V and 8 bases from J; junction bases left unmatched: 15. The CDR3 is made up of 17 amino acids. The CDR3 bases are TGTGCCAGCAGCCAAGATTACAGGGGATTTGGACTTAAGGGCTACACCTTC. This codes for CASSQDYRGFGLKGYTF.

The genes are TRBV19 and TRBJ2-1; D possibly corresponds to TRBD2 (6 bases). Trimming took off 3 bases at V and 6 bases at J, with 12 bases between the two ends. The length of the CDR3 is 14 residues. The germline V gene encodes CDR1 LNHDA and CDR2 SQIVND (reference sequence). The DNA for the CDR3 is TGTGCCAGTAGTATTCTGGCTAGCGTCAATGAGCAGTTCTTC. Its translation: CASSILASVNEQFF. Full variable domain (remainder filled in from reference TRBV19 and TRBJ2-1): DGGITQSPKYLFRKEGQNVTLSCEQNLNHDAMYWYRQDPGQGLRLIYYSQIVNDFQKGDIAEGYSVSREKKESFPLTVTSAQKNPTAFYLCASSILASVNEQFFGPGTRLTVL.

The genes are TRBV6-2 or TRBV6-3 and TRBJ2-1, with 8 nucleotides matching TRBD1. With 2 bases clipped from V and 6 bases from J, the junction kept 6 bases outside the gene matches. This CDR3 comprises 15 residues. CDR1 MNHEY and CDR2 SVGEGT come from the germline V gene. CDR3 region: CASSYNRGFPNEQFF. The CDR3 DNA reads as TGTGCCAGCAGTTACAACAGGGGGTTCCCCAATGAGCAGTTCTTC.

The chain couples TRBV20-1 to TRBJ1-6; D remains ambiguous. The ends were cut back, 3 bases at V and 5 bases at J, with 8 bases in the middle. CDR1 DFQATT and CDR2 SNEGSKA come from the germline V gene (reference sequence). This CDR3 has 13 residues. CDR3 protein: CSASFRDNSPLHF. As DNA, the CDR3 is TGCAGTGCTAGTTTCCGGGATAATTCACCCCTCCACTTT.

This chain uses TRBV30 with TRBJ2-7, with a tentative D call TRBD1 (7 bases). The CDR3 contains 15 residues. With 0 bases removed from V and 0 bases from J, the gap between germline ends came to 12 bases. CDR1 and CDR2 from the germline V gene are GTSNPN and SVGIG (reference sequence). CDR3 bases: TGTGCCTGGAGTGTGACAGGGAGGAGCTCCTACGAGCAGTACTTC. This sequence encodes CAWSVTGRSSYEQYF.

This clone was observed a handful of times. The rearrangement joins TRBV18 to TRBJ2-5; 9 bases line up with TRBD1. In germline, CDR1 is KGHSH, CDR2 LQKENI. V was clipped by 1 base and J by 4 bases; unmatched bases: 7. The CDR3 length is 16 residues. The chain's CDR3 is CASSPQTGGAGETQYF. CDR3 nucleotide sequence: TGTGCCAGCTCACCACAAACAGGGGGCGCAGGAGAGACCCAGTACTTC.

The V call is TRBV27, the J call TRBJ2-6; TRBD1 is a possible D gene (5 bases). The CDR3 has 14 amino acids. Looked up from germline, CDR1 is MNHEY and CDR2 is SMNVEV (reference sequence). The V and J ends lost 7 bases and 1 base respectively, with 8 bases between them. The CDR3 reads CASKTGSGANVLTF. The CDR3 nucleotides read TGTGCCAGCAAAACAGGTTCTGGGGCCAACGTCCTGACTTTC.